Below, 25 T cell receptor beta chains from the same sample are listed, as sequenced in a study of cytomegalovirus exposure and HLA in healthy donors. The study ran its PCR with 60 Vbeta and 13 Jbeta primers. Libraries were prepared by immunoSEQ multiplex PCR; TCRdb keeps only in-frame clonotypes and omits some of them. The sample lists more than 80,000 clones, 60% to 75% occurring once. The sample taken for sequencing was PBMCs. These TCRs come from a woman in her 70s in good health and CMV-seropositive.

The chain uses TRBV7-6 and TRBJ2-7; D unclear. Trimming cost V 1 base and J 0 bases, with 7 bases left between them. CDR3 length: 14 amino acids. Germline loops: CDR1 SGHVS, CDR2 FNYEAQ. CDR3: CASSLGHSSYEQYF. CDR3 sequence (DNA): TGTGCCAGCAGCTTAGGTCACAGCTCCTACGAGCAGTACTTC.

This chain links TRBV7-5 with TRBJ1-5; the table names TRBD1, a call not compared with the DNA. TRBV7-5 is shown as a pseudogene. CDR3 length: 17 residues. CDR3 nucleotide sequence: TGTGCCAGAAGCTTATCGGGGAGGACAGGGCCGAGTCAGCCCCAGCATTTT. This gives the protein CARSLSGRTGPSQPQHF.

This chain links TRBV11-2 with TRBJ1-5, with 11 positions matching TRBD1. Germline-derived CDR1 and CDR2 are SGHAT and FQNNGV. The CDR3 contains 17 residues. Trimming took 5 bases from V and 4 from J; bases not matched to a gene: 10. This chain's CDR3 is CASSHGTGGLLNQPQHF. Here the CDR3 DNA reads TGTGCCAGCAGCCACGGGACAGGGGGATTGTTGAATCAGCCCCAGCATTTT.

The rearrangement links TRBV5-1 to TRBJ2-1; 10 bases align to TRBD2. This CDR3 has 15 residues. V was pared by 3 bases and J by 5 bases, with 5 bases of the junction left unmatched. Germline assignment: CDR1 SGHRS and CDR2 YFSETQ. The CDR3 bases are TGCGCCAGCAGCTCTACTAGCGGGGCCCACAATGAGCAGTTCTTC. Its translation is CASSSTSGAHNEQFF.

The chain joins TRBV11-3 to TRBJ2-2; 13 bases are a match to TRBD2. CDR1 and CDR2 (germline): SGHNT, YENEEA. J lost 5 bases, V lost 4 bases, and 1 base had no gene match. The CDR3 has 15 amino acids. The CDR3 DNA follows: TGTGCCAGCAGCTCGGGACTAGCGGGGACCGGGGAGCTGTTTTTT. This translates into CASSSGLAGTGELFF.

This clone showed up just a few times. V usage is TRBV9 and J usage is TRBJ2-3; 8 positions agree with TRBD2. The CDR3 length is 16 residues. The V segment lost 2 bases and the J segment 4 bases; nucleotides outside the gene matches: 9. In germline, CDR1 is SGDLS, CDR2 YYNGEE. CDR3 sequence: CASSVSHSGKADTQYF. Written as DNA, the CDR3 is TGTGCCAGCAGCGTTTCCCATAGCGGGAAGGCAGATACGCAGTATTTT.

V and J are TRBV5-5 and TRBJ2-6; 9 bases line up with TRBD1. CDR3 length: 16 residues. CDR1 is SGHKS and CDR2 is YYEKEE in the germline V gene (reference sequence). Unmatched junction bases numbered 6, after V lost 4 bases and J lost 4 bases. The CDR3 loop is CASSKGQGSGANVLTF. CDR3 nucleotides: TGTGCCAGCAGCAAGGGACAGGGTTCCGGGGCCAACGTCCTGACTTTC.

The chain links TRBV28 to TRBJ1-2; weak D call: TRBD1 (6 bases). The CDR3 runs 13 residues. The germline V gene encodes CDR1 MDHEN and CDR2 SYDVKM. With 2 bases removed from V and 4 bases from J, the gap between germline ends came to 8 bases. In nucleotides, the CDR3 is TGTGCCAGCAGTTTAGGGACAAGCTATGGCTACACCTTC. Protein product: CASSLGTSYGYTF.

This rearrangement joins TRBV14 to TRBJ2-5; weak D call: TRBD2 (5 bases). Germline V CDR1 and CDR2: SGHDN, FVKESK. The CDR3 extends over 16 amino acids. Trimming stripped 3 bases from V and 7 bases from J, with 21 bases between. The CDR3 sequence: CASSQQLDFNGGTQYF. CDR3 bases: TGTGCCAGCAGCCAGCAACTAGATTTTAACGGCGGGACCCAGTACTTC.

The rearrangement joins TRBV9 to TRBJ1-1; 9 positions agree with TRBD1. The CDR3 runs 14 residues. V trimming: 4 bases; J trimming: 6 bases; junction bases outside the gene matches: 7. Germline V gene data show CDR1 as SGDLS and CDR2 as YYNGEE. CDR3 loop: CASSTQDRGAEAFF. Written as DNA, the CDR3 is TGTGCCAGCAGCACACAGGACAGGGGAGCTGAAGCTTTCTTT.

The J gene is TRBJ2-7, the V gene TRBV7-8; D call uncertain. Per germline, CDR1 SGHVS and CDR2 FQNEAQ. This CDR3 contains 14 residues. V shed 1 base and J shed 1 base, with 8 bases lying between them. CDR3 protein: CASSLEAGSYEQYF. As DNA, the CDR3 is TGTGCCAGCAGCTTAGAAGCAGGTTCCTACGAGCAGTACTTC.

V gene TRBV11-1 combines with J gene TRBJ2-7; 9 bases match TRBD1. Germline V gene data show CDR1 as SGHAT and CDR2 as FQDESV (reference sequence). The CDR3 length is 15 residues. The V segment lost 1 base and the J segment 4 bases; nucleotides outside the gene matches: 5. The DNA of the CDR3 is TGTGCCAGCAGCTTAGGAGGGACAGGGTTGTACGAGCAGTACTTC. Its translation is CASSLGGTGLYEQYF.

V is TRBV4-3 and J is TRBJ2-1; unclear D gene. The CDR3 sequence is 13 residues long. Germline V gene data show CDR1 as LGHNA and CDR2 as YSLEER. Trimming took off 0 bases at V and 7 bases at J, with 7 bases between the two ends. The CDR3 loop reads CASSQETGNEQFF. In DNA form, the CDR3 reads TGCGCCAGCAGCCAAGAGACTGGGAATGAGCAGTTCTTC.

This clone was found once. V usage is TRBV30 and J usage is TRBJ2-6, with D unclear. V was cut by 1 base and J by 0 bases, with 22 bases left in between. The CDR3 covers 20 residues. In germline, CDR1 is GTSNPN, CDR2 SVGIG (reference sequence). CDR3 in DNA: TGTGCCTGGAGTGGACACCTCTGGGCAGGCACGAGCTCTGGGGCCAACGTCCTGACTTTC. Protein sequence: CAWSGHLWAGTSSGANVLTF.

The chain combines TRBV6-1 with TRBJ2-4; D perhaps matches TRBD2 (6 bases). V was clipped by 8 bases and J by 9 bases, with 14 bases between them. CDR1 MNHNS and CDR2 SASEGT come from the germline V gene. The CDR3 spans 12 residues. In DNA form, the CDR3 reads TGTGCCAGCGGTCATCTGGAGGGCATTCAGTACTTC. Translated, it gives CASGHLEGIQYF.

This clone was recorded once. The chain links TRBV7-2 to TRBJ1-2; unclear D gene. There are 13 residues in the CDR3. From germline, CDR1 is SGHTA and CDR2 FQGNSA. Trimming left V 5 bases short and J 2 bases short, with 9 bases between. The CDR3 sequence: CASSPQPNYGYTF. The CDR3 nucleotides read TGTGCCAGCAGCCCACAGCCGAACTATGGCTACACCTTC.

The CDR3: CAWSPLAGRENTGELFF. CDR3 in DNA: TGTGCCTGGAGTCCCCTAGCGGGAAGGGAGAACACCGGGGAGCTGTTTTTT. V and J are TRBV30 and TRBJ2-2; 9 bases fit TRBD2. With 2 bases clipped from V and 1 base from J, the junction kept 8 bases outside the gene matches. The CDR3 has 17 residues. Germline assignment: CDR1 GTSNPN and CDR2 SVGIG (reference sequence). Full variable domain (missing parts from reference TRBV30 and TRBJ2-2): SQTIHQWPATLVQPVGSPLSLECTVEGTSNPNLYWYRQAAGRGLQLLFYSVGIGQISSEVPQNLSASRPQDRQFILSSKKLLLSDSGFYLCAWSPLAGRENTGELFFGEGSRLTVL.

The genes are TRBV5-1 and TRBJ2-5, with 9 nucleotides matching TRBD2. The germline CDR1 and CDR2 sequences are SGHRS and YFSETQ. V was pared by 6 bases and J by 3 bases, with 9 bases of the junction left unmatched. This CDR3 comprises 15 residues. In DNA form, the CDR3 reads TGCGCCAGCACCCTCCCGGTAGCGGGAGAAGAGACCCAGTACTTC. Encoded protein: CASTLPVAGEETQYF.

The sample holds a few counts of this clone. The chain is built from TRBV19 and TRBJ2-7; tentatively, D is TRBD1 (5 bases). V gave up 2 bases and J gave up 4 bases, with 12 bases separating them. The germline gives CDR1 LNHDA, CDR2 SQIVND (reference sequence). The CDR3 covers 14 residues. The CDR3 nucleotides read TGTGCCAGTAGTATAACCCTGACAGATTACGAGCAGTACTTC. This translates into CASSITLTDYEQYF.

The chain is built from TRBV5-6 and TRBJ2-7; TRBD2 matches at 11 bases. This CDR3 contains 15 residues. Looked up from germline, CDR1 is SGHDT and CDR2 is YYEEEE. V dropped 2 bases and J dropped 2; count of bases not matched to a gene: 3. The CDR3 DNA reads TGTGCCAGCAGCTTTCTAGCGGGAGGTCCCTACGAGCAGTACTTC. Protein: CASSFLAGGPYEQYF.

This sequence joins TRBV5-1 and TRBJ1-1; D remains ambiguous. The CDR3 totals 13 residues. Germline assignment: CDR1 SGHRS and CDR2 YFSETQ. Trimming took off 4 bases at V and 4 bases at J, with 11 bases between the two ends. Here the CDR3 DNA reads TGCGCCAGCAGCCCCTCTCTCGGCACTGAAGCTTTCTTT. Amino acid sequence: CASSPSLGTEAFF. Complete variable domain (other parts from reference TRBV5-1 and TRBJ1-1): KAGVTQTPRYLIKTRGQQVTLSCSPISGHRSVSWYQQTPGQGLQFLFEYFSETQRNKGNFPGRFSGRQFSNSRSEMNVSTLELGDSALYLCASSPSLGTEAFFGQGTRLTVV.

The V call is TRBV7-6, the J call TRBJ2-7; TRBD2 agrees at 8 bases. V shed 5 bases, J shed 5 bases, and the junction held 17 bases outside the gene matches. Germline assignment: CDR1 SGHVS and CDR2 FNYEAQ. CDR3 length: 17 amino acids. The CDR3 protein is CASSLRPQRELRDEQYF. In DNA, the CDR3 is TGTGCCAGCAGCCTCAGACCCCAGCGGGAGCTTCGGGACGAGCAGTACTTC.

The CDR3 DNA reads as TGTGCCAGCAGCTTGAGCGGGGGGCATGGCTACACCTTC. It yields the protein CASSLSGGHGYTF. The rearrangement uses TRBV5-5 and TRBJ1-2; D may be TRBD1 (6 bases). Germline-derived CDR1 and CDR2 are SGHKS and YYEKEE (reference sequence). V lost 1 base and J 6 bases, leaving 10 bases between the germline ends. There are 13 residues in the CDR3.

The chain combines TRBV28 with TRBJ1-5; 7 nucleotides align to TRBD1. The V gene's germline CDR1 is MDHEN and CDR2 SYDVKM. Trimming removed 0 bases from V and 6 bases from J; junction bases left unmatched: 8. The CDR3 covers 16 residues. The CDR3 protein is CASSLWTGNTGQPQHF. The CDR3 DNA reads as TGTGCCAGCAGTTTATGGACAGGGAATACCGGTCAGCCCCAGCATTTT.

This clone was counted a few times. The rearrangement joins TRBV4-3 to TRBJ2-7; 9 bases agree with TRBD1. This CDR3 comprises 14 residues. CDR1 is LGHNA, CDR2 YSLEER, per germline. With V trimmed by 1 base and J by 6 bases, 4 bases remained unmatched. CDR3 DNA: TGCGCCAGCAGCCAAGGGGTACAGGGGGCCGAGCAGTACTTC. This sequence encodes CASSQGVQGAEQYF.